This T cell receptor beta chain appears in the sequencing data of a study of monozygotic twins with inflammatory bowel disease. TCRdb re-called the 5' RACE reads and shows each CDR3 protein once, DNA omitted. There are some 190,000 distinct CDR3 sequences in the sample, with roughly 8% held by the top ten. The CDR3 is 14 residues long. The germline V gene encodes CDR1 ENHRY and CDR2 SYGVKD. This chain links TRBV10-3 with TRBJ2-3; TCRdb's D call, TRBD1, is unchecked because there is no DNA. Sample: blood. The sequence was collected from a human donor with ulcerative colitis or Crohn's disease, or a healthy co-twin of an affected twin (not recorded which). This CDR3 reads CAISLQVGKDTQYF.